A selection of T cell receptor beta chains follows, all from one sample in a study of naive and memory T cell subsets. TCRdb re-analysed the UMI-ligation and nested PCR reads in MiXCR, keeping a single row per CDR3 protein. The data contain about 85,000 distinct CDR3 sequences, about 12% of them singletons. Sequencing input: central memory CD4+ T cells from blood. These receptor sequences come from a human donor in good health. CDR3s include the opening cysteine and the closing phenylalanine or tryptophan. The D gene is left open where the match is weak. For some rows the clone size is stated as once, few or many, or as a class when expanded; others skip it.

j_gene | d_gene | v_gene | abundance | CDR3aa | CDR3nt
TRBJ2-7 | NA | TRBV29-1 | few | CSVVGAGGEQYF | TGCAGCGTTGTGGGAGCCGGCGGGGAGCAGTACTTC
TRBJ1-1 | NA | TRBV12-5 | few | CASGLEQGSEAFF | TGTGCTAGTGGTTTGGAACAGGGTTCTGAAGCTTTCTTT
TRBJ2-1 | TRBD1 | TRBV7-2 | few | CASSRQGYNEQFF | TGTGCCAGCTCAAGACAGGGCTACAATGAGCAGTTCTTC
TRBJ1-2 | NA | TRBV7-8 | many | CASSPREGWSGYTF | TGTGCCAGCAGCCCCCGGGAGGGATGGAGTGGCTACACCTTC
TRBJ1-5 | NA | TRBV6-1 | NA | CASSEAPKQPQHF | TGTGCCAGCAGTGAAGCACCGAAGCAGCCCCAGCATTTT
TRBJ1-5 | TRBD1 | TRBV2 | NA | CASSGGTGGSNQPQHF | TGTGCCAGCAGTGGTGGGACAGGAGGCAGCAATCAGCCCCAGCATTTT
TRBJ1-2 | TRBD1 | TRBV20-1 | NA | CSAPGQYGTYGYTF | TGCAGTGCTCCGGGACAGTATGGGACCTATGGCTACACCTTC
TRBJ1-1 | NA | TRBV12-3/TRBV12-4 | NA | CASSQTGSTEAFF | TGTGCCAGCAGTCAAACAGGGAGCACTGAAGCTTTCTTT
TRBJ2-6 | NA | TRBV3-1 | many | CASSQDSRPGANVLTF | TGTGCCAGCAGCCAAGATAGCAGGCCTGGGGCCAACGTCCTGACTTTC
TRBJ1-2 | NA | TRBV14 | NA | CASSQDPGHNYGYTF | TGTGCCAGCAGCCAAGATCCCGGCCACAACTATGGCTACACCTTC
TRBJ1-1 | NA | TRBV11-2 | NA | CASSWGHQNTEAFF | TGTGCCAGCAGCTGGGGACACCAGAACACTGAAGCTTTCTTT
TRBJ2-2 | TRBD1 | TRBV11-2 | many | CASSPRSPVTGETGELFF | TGTGCCAGCAGCCCCCGCTCCCCCGTGACAGGGGAAACCGGGGAGCTGTTTTTT
TRBJ2-7 | TRBD2 | TRBV20-1 | many | CSAQRERVEQYF | TGCAGTGCCCAGCGGGAGCGCGTTGAGCAGTACTTC
TRBJ2-3 | TRBD2 | TRBV24-1 | NA | CATSEISGTSTDTQYF | TGTGCCACCAGTGAGATTAGCGGGACCAGCACAGATACGCAGTATTTT
TRBJ1-1 | NA | TRBV5-1 | few | CASSLIAGKGTEAFF | TGCGCCAGCAGCTTGATCGCGGGGAAAGGCACTGAAGCTTTCTTT
TRBJ2-7 | NA | TRBV6-5 | few | CATNVGGKGEQYF | TGTGCCACAAACGTCGGGGGAAAGGGTGAGCAGTACTTC
TRBJ2-1 | TRBD2 | TRBV20-1 | many | CSAPRLAGDYNEQFF | TGCAGTGCCCCGAGGCTAGCGGGAGACTACAATGAGCAGTTCTTC
TRBJ2-7 | TRBD2 | TRBV7-2 | NA | CASSLVLAGGGEQYF | TGTGCCAGCAGCTTAGTATTAGCGGGAGGGGGCGAGCAGTACTTC
TRBJ2-1 | NA | TRBV28 | few | CASSLPVGKQFF | TGTGCCAGCAGCCTCCCGGTCGGGAAGCAGTTCTTC
TRBJ2-1 | TRBD2 | TRBV7-8 | few | CALQLAGVGEQFF | TGTGCCTTACAACTAGCGGGAGTCGGGGAGCAGTTCTTC
TRBJ2-5 | NA | TRBV9 | many | CASSVGEETQYF | TGTGCCAGCAGCGTAGGGGAAGAGACCCAGTACTTC
TRBJ2-2 | TRBD2 | TRBV5-4 | NA | CAGYSGTSTGELFF | TGTGCCGGATATAGCGGGACGAGCACCGGGGAGCTGTTTTTT
TRBJ2-1 | NA | TRBV5-6 | many | CASSSRRGEQFF | TGTGCCAGCAGCTCTCGCAGGGGTGAGCAGTTCTTC
TRBJ2-3 | TRBD1 | TRBV10-3 | many | CAISPGQGMADTQYF | TGTGCCATCAGTCCGGGACAGGGGATGGCAGATACGCAGTATTTT
TRBJ2-1 | NA | TRBV3-1 | many | CASSQMRVLRQYNEQFF | TGTGCCAGCAGCCAAATGCGAGTCTTGCGACAGTACAATGAGCAGTTCTTC
TRBJ2-2 | NA | TRBV7-3 | many | CASSQRSGELFF | TGTGCCAGCAGCCAGCGCTCCGGGGAGCTGTTTTTT
TRBJ2-4 | NA | TRBV7-9 | few | CASSRPGQPLAKNIQYF | TGTGCCAGCAGCCGACCTGGACAGCCACTAGCCAAAAACATTCAGTACTTC
TRBJ2-7 | TRBD2 | TRBV28 | NA | CASSLSGTRLSYEQYF | TGTGCCAGCAGTTTGTCCGGGACTAGATTGTCCTACGAGCAGTACTTC
TRBJ1-2 | TRBD1 | TRBV11-2 | NA | CASSSQTGHYGYTF | TGTGCCAGCAGCTCCCAGACAGGGCACTATGGCTACACCTTC
TRBJ1-5 | NA | TRBV12-3/TRBV12-4 | NA | CASIRGTGSQPQHF | TGTGCCAGCATCCGGGGTACTGGGTCCCAGCCCCAGCATTTT
TRBJ2-7 | TRBD1 | TRBV27 | NA | CASSPGQGAYEQYF | TGTGCCAGCTCACCGGGACAGGGGGCCTACGAGCAGTACTTC
TRBJ2-3 | TRBD1 | TRBV2 | NA | CASHRGSDTQYF | TGTGCCTCACACAGGGGGTCAGATACGCAGTATTTT
TRBJ2-7 | TRBD1 | TRBV2 | many | CASSEEVGQGSYEQYF | TGTGCCAGCAGTGAGGAAGTGGGACAGGGAAGCTACGAGCAGTACTTC
TRBJ2-3 | NA | TRBV27 | NA | CASSLRATTTDTQYF | TGTGCCAGCAGCTTACGAGCTACGACCACAGATACGCAGTATTTT
TRBJ1-1 | NA | TRBV11-2 | few | CASSLRRQPPNTEAFF | TGTGCCAGCAGCTTAAGGAGACAGCCTCCAAACACTGAAGCTTTCTTT
TRBJ2-3 | TRBD2 | TRBV29-1 | many | CSVGRREWGTDTQYF | TGCAGCGTTGGTAGGCGGGAGTGGGGCACAGATACGCAGTATTTT
TRBJ2-2 | TRBD1 | TRBV30 | NA | CARDRGGTGELFF | TGTGCCCGGGACAGGGGCGGCACCGGGGAGCTGTTTTTT
TRBJ2-2 | TRBD2 | TRBV10-1 | few | CASSDPTSATGELFF | TGCGCCAGCAGTGACCCGACTAGCGCGACCGGGGAGCTGTTTTTT
TRBJ2-1 | NA | TRBV20-1 | few | CSASPSGVGEQFF | TGCAGTGCTAGCCCCTCCGGAGTGGGTGAGCAGTTCTTC
TRBJ2-3 | NA | TRBV6-2/TRBV6-3 | few | CASSYLRYTDTQYF | TGTGCCAGCAGTTACCTTCGTTACACAGATACGCAGTATTTT
TRBJ2-1 | NA | TRBV29-1 | NA | CSVANNEQFF | TGCAGCGTCGCCAACAATGAGCAGTTCTTC
TRBJ1-5 | NA | TRBV6-2/TRBV6-3 | NA | CASSYGGGHPSNQPQHF | TGTGCCAGCAGTTACGGCGGGGGACACCCTAGCAATCAGCCCCAGCATTTT
TRBJ2-3 | NA | TRBV27 | many | CASSLLRTISDTQYF | TGTGCCAGCAGTTTACTAAGAACCATTTCAGATACGCAGTATTTT
TRBJ1-5 | NA | TRBV20-1 | many | CSAGEGNNQPQHF | TGCAGTGCTGGGGAGGGTAATAATCAGCCCCAGCATTTT
TRBJ2-1 | NA | TRBV30 | few | CAWEGTTNNEQFF | TGTGCCTGGGAAGGGACCACTAACAATGAGCAGTTCTTC
TRBJ2-1 | NA | TRBV27 | many | CAAGSSYNEQFF | TGTGCCGCTGGGAGCTCCTACAATGAGCAGTTCTTC
TRBJ2-7 | TRBD1 | TRBV7-2 | NA | CASSPGTAANYEQYF | TGTGCCAGCAGCCCGGGGACAGCCGCGAACTACGAGCAGTACTTC
TRBJ2-3 | NA | TRBV6-1 | few | CASGSSSTDTQYF | TGTGCCAGCGGAAGTTCTAGCACAGATACGCAGTATTTT
TRBJ1-2 | NA | TRBV18 | NA | CASSPSSQINYGYTF | TGTGCCAGCTCACCGAGTTCACAGATTAACTATGGCTACACCTTC
TRBJ2-3 | NA | TRBV5-1 | many | CASSSMTGMDTQYF | TGCGCCAGCAGCTCGATGACTGGCATGGATACGCAGTATTTT